The next 25 T cell receptor beta chains were all read from a single sample in a study of blood T cell repertoires in COVID-19. Some clones are missing from TCRdb's copy, which holds only in-frame ones; the method was immunoSEQ multiplex PCR. The sample consists of about 280,000 clones, 88% of them appearing once. Source material: peripheral blood. The receptors here all came from a young man with active or convalescent COVID-19.

The chain combines TRBV2 with TRBJ1-6; 8 bases line up with TRBD1. V lost 3 bases to trimming and J lost 11 bases; unmatched junction nucleotides: 3. The CDR3 totals 13 residues. The germline V gene has CDR1 SNHLY and CDR2 FYNNEI. The CDR3 sequence is CASSDRGPTPLHF. The CDR3 coding sequence is TGTGCCAGCAGTGACAGGGGGCCAACACCCCTCCACTTT.

The chain carries TRBV24-1 and TRBJ2-2, with 9 bases matching TRBD2. J gave up 9 bases and V 1 base, and 11 bases lay outside the gene matches. The CDR3 consists of 17 residues. Per germline, CDR1 KGHDR and CDR2 SFDVKD. The CDR3 region is CATSDLPDSGGYWELFF. CDR3 nucleotides: TGTGCCACCAGTGATTTACCTGATAGCGGGGGCTACTGGGAGCTGTTTTTT.

This rearrangement joins TRBV5-4 to TRBJ2-7, with 10 nucleotides matching TRBD2. The germline gives CDR1 SGHNT, CDR2 YYREEE (reference sequence). This CDR3 has 16 residues. V shed 3 bases, J shed 2 bases, and the junction held 8 bases outside the gene matches. The DNA of the CDR3 is TGTGCCAGCAGCTCACCTTTAGCGGGGGGTACCTACGAGCAGTACTTC. This codes for CASSSPLAGGTYEQYF.

There are a few counts of this clone. The V gene is TRBV11-2, the J gene TRBJ1-2; TRBD1 aligns across 9 bases. Germline values: CDR1 SGHAT, CDR2 FQNNGV. The CDR3 consists of 15 residues. With 4 bases clipped from V and 6 bases from J, the junction kept 9 bases outside the gene matches. The CDR3 DNA is TGTGCCAGCAGCTCTAACAGGGGGCGCAAAAATGGCTACACCTTC. Its protein product is CASSSNRGRKNGYTF.

V and J are TRBV2 and TRBJ1-3; TRBD1 agrees at 10 bases. The CDR3 spans 14 residues. V was clipped by 6 bases and J by 3 bases; unmatched bases: 2. Germline-derived CDR1 and CDR2 are SNHLY and FYNNEI. As DNA, the CDR3 is TGTGCCAGCAGATGGGACAGGGGTGGAAACACCATATATTTT. As protein: CASRWDRGGNTIYF.

This clone was counted once. The J gene is TRBJ1-1, the V gene TRBV27; D remains ambiguous. The germline V gene encodes CDR1 MNHEY and CDR2 SMNVEV (reference sequence). Trimming removed 0 bases from V and 7 bases from J, with 9 bases in between. The CDR3 is made up of 13 amino acids. This chain's CDR3 is CASSLSLRVEAFF. Here the CDR3 DNA reads TGTGCCAGCAGTTTATCCCTGCGGGTTGAAGCTTTCTTT.

This clone was found a few times. The rearrangement links TRBV7-2 to TRBJ2-4; 8 bases fit TRBD1. Per germline, CDR1 SGHTA and CDR2 FQGNSA. The CDR3 covers 16 residues. J was trimmed by 1 base and V by 5 bases; bases with no gene match: 7. The CDR3 loop is CASSARTGFAKNIQYF. In DNA, the CDR3 is TGTGCCAGCAGCGCCCGGACAGGGTTTGCCAAAAACATTCAGTACTTC.

The rearrangement joins TRBV29-1 to TRBJ2-5, with 7 bases matching TRBD1. Trimming cost V 1 base and J 4 bases; bases outside gene matches: 3. The CDR3 is made up of 13 amino acids. Germline V lookup: CDR1 SQVTM, CDR2 ANQGSEA. The CDR3 spells CSVEAYRGETQYF. The CDR3 DNA reads TGCAGCGTTGAAGCCTACAGGGGAGAGACCCAGTACTTC.

The chain employs TRBV7-8 and TRBJ2-1; 10 bases are a match to TRBD2. The CDR3 totals 15 residues. Germline-derived CDR1 and CDR2 are SGHVS and FQNEAQ. V trimming: 5 bases; J trimming: 5 bases; junction bases outside the gene matches: 6. The CDR3 loop reads CASSGWTSGNNEQFF. Here the CDR3 DNA reads TGTGCCAGCAGCGGATGGACTAGCGGAAACAATGAGCAGTTCTTC.

This chain uses TRBV5-1 with TRBJ2-5; 8 bases fit TRBD2. V dropped 3 bases and J dropped 2; count of bases not matched to a gene: 9. The CDR3 extends over 16 amino acids. Germline loops: CDR1 SGHRS, CDR2 YFSETQ. The CDR3 DNA sequence: TGCGCCAGCAGCTCAATGGGCGGGGGGCATCAAGAGACCCAGTACTTC. Encoded protein: CASSSMGGGHQETQYF. Combining the CDR3 with reference TRBV5-1 and TRBJ2-5 gives the whole variable domain KAGVTQTPRYLIKTRGQQVTLSCSPISGHRSVSWYQQTPGQGLQFLFEYFSETQRNKGNFPGRFSGRQFSNSRSEMNVSTLELGDSALYLCASSSMGGGHQETQYFGPGTRLLVL.

The V call is TRBV6-5, the J call TRBJ1-5; D gene unclear. This CDR3 contains 15 residues. Trimming cost V 6 bases and J 4 bases, with 16 bases left between them. Germline assignment: CDR1 MNHEY and CDR2 SVGAGI. Here the CDR3 reads CASSRTRTGNQPQHF. The CDR3 DNA reads as TGTGCCAGCAGCCGTACTCGGACGGGGAATCAGCCCCAGCATTTT.

CDR3 in amino acids: CASSLGYRLNTGELFF. CDR3 nucleotide sequence: TGTGCCAGCAGCTTAGGGTACAGATTGAACACCGGGGAGCTGTTTTTT. The rearrangement joins TRBV11-3 to TRBJ2-2, with D hard to call. In germline, CDR1 is SGHNT, CDR2 YENEEA. The V gene lost 1 base and the J gene lost 1 base, with 10 bases spanning the gap. This CDR3 has 16 residues.

This clone was detected only once. The rearrangement links TRBV20-1 to TRBJ1-2; possible D gene TRBD1, 6 bases. Trimming took off 3 bases at V and 2 bases at J, with 7 bases between the two ends. The CDR3 is made up of 12 amino acids. CDR1 and CDR2 (germline): DFQATT, SNEGSKA (reference sequence). CDR3 sequence reads: CSASDRNYGYTF. The CDR3 nucleotides read TGCAGTGCTAGTGACAGGAACTATGGCTACACCTTC.

V gene TRBV4-3 combines with J gene TRBJ2-7; D not resolved. CDR1 and CDR2 from the germline V gene are LGHNA and YSLEER. There are 14 residues in the CDR3. V lost 0 bases to trimming and J lost 5 bases, with 11 bases between them. CDR3 sequence: CASSQEWRFHEQYF. CDR3 nucleotides: TGCGCCAGCAGCCAAGAATGGCGGTTTCACGAGCAGTACTTC.

The chain recombines TRBV7-9 with TRBJ1-4; 8 positions match TRBD1. There are 16 residues in the CDR3. Trimming removed 5 bases from V and 0 bases from J; junction bases left unmatched: 5. Germline assignment: CDR1 SEHNR and CDR2 FQNEAQ (reference sequence). The CDR3 nucleotides are TGTGCCAGCAGCCAGAGGGGACAGGCAACTAATGAAAAACTGTTTTTT. It is translated as CASSQRGQATNEKLFF.

This sequence joins TRBV18 and TRBJ1-3; perhaps TRBD1 as D (5 bases). CDR1 is KGHSH, CDR2 LQKENI, per germline. Trimming shortened V by 5 bases and J by 0 bases, and 11 bases separated the two germline ends. The CDR3 length is 15 residues. CDR3 protein: CASSSTESSGNTIYF. CDR3 in DNA: TGTGCCAGCTCATCGACAGAGAGCTCTGGAAACACCATATATTTT.

The gene calls are TRBV6-4 and TRBJ2-1, with 9 nucleotides matching TRBD2. This CDR3 comprises 15 residues. From germline, CDR1 is MRHNA and CDR2 SNTAGT. With V trimmed by 5 bases and J by 4 bases, 6 bases remained unmatched. CDR3 coding DNA: TGTGCCAGCAGTCCCCTAGCGGGGTCTTACAATGAGCAGTTCTTC. Its translation is CASSPLAGSYNEQFF.

This chain uses TRBV2 with TRBJ2-7; the D is unclear. The CDR3 is 13 residues long. V was trimmed by 2 bases and J by 2 bases, leaving 7 bases between them. Germline assignment: CDR1 SNHLY and CDR2 FYNNEI. CDR3 protein: CASSESSAYEQYF. The CDR3 nucleotides read TGTGCCAGCAGTGAATCGTCTGCCTACGAGCAGTACTTC.

The gene calls are TRBV2 and TRBJ2-2; no clear D gene. The V end was cut by 4 bases, the J end by 4 bases, with 10 bases between. The CDR3 covers 14 residues. The germline V gene has CDR1 SNHLY and CDR2 FYNNEI. The CDR3 DNA reads as TGTGCCAGCAGTGTGGTAGCCGGCACCGGGGAGCTGTTTTTT. Protein sequence: CASSVVAGTGELFF.

This chain connects TRBV18 to TRBJ1-5; a possible D gene is TRBD1 (5 bases). Germline loops: CDR1 KGHSH, CDR2 LQKENI. Trimming shortened V by 3 bases and J by 6 bases, and 15 bases separated the two germline ends. The CDR3 spans 15 residues. The CDR3 here is CASSPQGLSGQPQHF. The CDR3 nucleotides are TGTGCCAGCTCACCCCAGGGACTGTCAGGTCAGCCCCAGCATTTT.

V gene TRBV4-3 combines with J gene TRBJ1-1, with D unresolved. The CDR3 has 13 amino acids. Looked up from germline, CDR1 is LGHNA and CDR2 is YSLEER. The V and J ends lost 4 bases and 7 bases respectively, with 13 bases between them. This CDR3 reads CASSLSGQDEAFF. The DNA for the CDR3 is TGCGCCAGCAGCCTAAGTGGCCAGGATGAAGCTTTCTTT.

The chain combines TRBV19 with TRBJ1-2; weak D call: TRBD1 (5 bases). V dropped 4 bases and J dropped 3 bases, with 9 bases sitting between them. This CDR3 has 13 amino acids. CDR1 is LNHDA, CDR2 SQIVND, per germline (reference sequence). CDR3 amino acids: CASSTGFDYGYTF. The CDR3 region has the DNA TGTGCCAGTAGTACAGGGTTCGACTATGGCTACACCTTC.

The chain carries TRBV24-1 and TRBJ2-2; 8 bases line up with TRBD1. Losses at the gene ends were 4 bases for V and 11 bases for J; bases not matched to a gene: 11. CDR1 and CDR2 (germline): KGHDR, SFDVKD. The CDR3 extends over 15 amino acids. The CDR3 is CATSDSRTGLNELFF. For the CDR3, the DNA is TGTGCCACCAGTGACTCTAGGACAGGGCTAAACGAGCTGTTTTTT.

As DNA, the CDR3 is TGCGCCAGCAGCCAAGAATATGCAGGGAACACTGAAGCTTTCTTT. Translating gives CASSQEYAGNTEAFF. The rearrangement joins TRBV4-1 to TRBJ1-1; D is unclear. V shed 0 bases and J shed 1 base, with 9 bases lying between them. This CDR3 has 15 amino acids. The germline CDR1 and CDR2 sequences are MGHRA and YSYEKL.

The rearrangement links TRBV19 to TRBJ1-1; the D is unclear. Germline values: CDR1 LNHDA, CDR2 SQIVND (reference sequence). Trimming removed 4 bases from V and 2 bases from J, with 14 bases in between. The CDR3 consists of 15 residues. As DNA, the CDR3 is TGTGCCAGTAGTAGATTCGTAGCGGGTAACACTGAAGCTTTCTTT. Translated, it gives CASSRFVAGNTEAFF.